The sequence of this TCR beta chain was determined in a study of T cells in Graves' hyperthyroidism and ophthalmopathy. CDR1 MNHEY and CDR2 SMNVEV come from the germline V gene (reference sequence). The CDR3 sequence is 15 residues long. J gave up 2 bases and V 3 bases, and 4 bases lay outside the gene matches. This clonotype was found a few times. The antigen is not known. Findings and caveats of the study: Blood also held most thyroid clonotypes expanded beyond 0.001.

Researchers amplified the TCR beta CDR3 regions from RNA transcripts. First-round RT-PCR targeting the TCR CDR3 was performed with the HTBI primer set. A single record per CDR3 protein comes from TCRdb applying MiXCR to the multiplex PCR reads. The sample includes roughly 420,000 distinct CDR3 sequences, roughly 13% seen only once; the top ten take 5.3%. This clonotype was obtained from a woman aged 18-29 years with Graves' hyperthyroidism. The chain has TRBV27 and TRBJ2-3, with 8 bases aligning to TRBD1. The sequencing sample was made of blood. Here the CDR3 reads CASSLRTGITDTQYF. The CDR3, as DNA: TGTGCCAGCAGTTTGAGGACAGGGATCACAGATACGCAGTATTTT.